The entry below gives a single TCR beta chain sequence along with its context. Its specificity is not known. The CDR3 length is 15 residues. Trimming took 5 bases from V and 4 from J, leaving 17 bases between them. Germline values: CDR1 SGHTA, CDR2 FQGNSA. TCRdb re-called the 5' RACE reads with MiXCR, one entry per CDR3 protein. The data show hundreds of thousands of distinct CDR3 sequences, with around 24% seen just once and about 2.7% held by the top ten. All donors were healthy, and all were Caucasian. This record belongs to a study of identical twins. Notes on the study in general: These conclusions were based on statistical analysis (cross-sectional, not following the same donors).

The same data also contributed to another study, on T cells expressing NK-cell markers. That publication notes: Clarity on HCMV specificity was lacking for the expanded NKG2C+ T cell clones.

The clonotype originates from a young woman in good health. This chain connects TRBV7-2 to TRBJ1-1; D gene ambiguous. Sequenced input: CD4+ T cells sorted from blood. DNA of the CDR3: TGTGCCAGCAGCGTAAGACCGGCGGGTACCACTGAAGCTTTCTTT. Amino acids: CASSVRPAGTTEAFF.